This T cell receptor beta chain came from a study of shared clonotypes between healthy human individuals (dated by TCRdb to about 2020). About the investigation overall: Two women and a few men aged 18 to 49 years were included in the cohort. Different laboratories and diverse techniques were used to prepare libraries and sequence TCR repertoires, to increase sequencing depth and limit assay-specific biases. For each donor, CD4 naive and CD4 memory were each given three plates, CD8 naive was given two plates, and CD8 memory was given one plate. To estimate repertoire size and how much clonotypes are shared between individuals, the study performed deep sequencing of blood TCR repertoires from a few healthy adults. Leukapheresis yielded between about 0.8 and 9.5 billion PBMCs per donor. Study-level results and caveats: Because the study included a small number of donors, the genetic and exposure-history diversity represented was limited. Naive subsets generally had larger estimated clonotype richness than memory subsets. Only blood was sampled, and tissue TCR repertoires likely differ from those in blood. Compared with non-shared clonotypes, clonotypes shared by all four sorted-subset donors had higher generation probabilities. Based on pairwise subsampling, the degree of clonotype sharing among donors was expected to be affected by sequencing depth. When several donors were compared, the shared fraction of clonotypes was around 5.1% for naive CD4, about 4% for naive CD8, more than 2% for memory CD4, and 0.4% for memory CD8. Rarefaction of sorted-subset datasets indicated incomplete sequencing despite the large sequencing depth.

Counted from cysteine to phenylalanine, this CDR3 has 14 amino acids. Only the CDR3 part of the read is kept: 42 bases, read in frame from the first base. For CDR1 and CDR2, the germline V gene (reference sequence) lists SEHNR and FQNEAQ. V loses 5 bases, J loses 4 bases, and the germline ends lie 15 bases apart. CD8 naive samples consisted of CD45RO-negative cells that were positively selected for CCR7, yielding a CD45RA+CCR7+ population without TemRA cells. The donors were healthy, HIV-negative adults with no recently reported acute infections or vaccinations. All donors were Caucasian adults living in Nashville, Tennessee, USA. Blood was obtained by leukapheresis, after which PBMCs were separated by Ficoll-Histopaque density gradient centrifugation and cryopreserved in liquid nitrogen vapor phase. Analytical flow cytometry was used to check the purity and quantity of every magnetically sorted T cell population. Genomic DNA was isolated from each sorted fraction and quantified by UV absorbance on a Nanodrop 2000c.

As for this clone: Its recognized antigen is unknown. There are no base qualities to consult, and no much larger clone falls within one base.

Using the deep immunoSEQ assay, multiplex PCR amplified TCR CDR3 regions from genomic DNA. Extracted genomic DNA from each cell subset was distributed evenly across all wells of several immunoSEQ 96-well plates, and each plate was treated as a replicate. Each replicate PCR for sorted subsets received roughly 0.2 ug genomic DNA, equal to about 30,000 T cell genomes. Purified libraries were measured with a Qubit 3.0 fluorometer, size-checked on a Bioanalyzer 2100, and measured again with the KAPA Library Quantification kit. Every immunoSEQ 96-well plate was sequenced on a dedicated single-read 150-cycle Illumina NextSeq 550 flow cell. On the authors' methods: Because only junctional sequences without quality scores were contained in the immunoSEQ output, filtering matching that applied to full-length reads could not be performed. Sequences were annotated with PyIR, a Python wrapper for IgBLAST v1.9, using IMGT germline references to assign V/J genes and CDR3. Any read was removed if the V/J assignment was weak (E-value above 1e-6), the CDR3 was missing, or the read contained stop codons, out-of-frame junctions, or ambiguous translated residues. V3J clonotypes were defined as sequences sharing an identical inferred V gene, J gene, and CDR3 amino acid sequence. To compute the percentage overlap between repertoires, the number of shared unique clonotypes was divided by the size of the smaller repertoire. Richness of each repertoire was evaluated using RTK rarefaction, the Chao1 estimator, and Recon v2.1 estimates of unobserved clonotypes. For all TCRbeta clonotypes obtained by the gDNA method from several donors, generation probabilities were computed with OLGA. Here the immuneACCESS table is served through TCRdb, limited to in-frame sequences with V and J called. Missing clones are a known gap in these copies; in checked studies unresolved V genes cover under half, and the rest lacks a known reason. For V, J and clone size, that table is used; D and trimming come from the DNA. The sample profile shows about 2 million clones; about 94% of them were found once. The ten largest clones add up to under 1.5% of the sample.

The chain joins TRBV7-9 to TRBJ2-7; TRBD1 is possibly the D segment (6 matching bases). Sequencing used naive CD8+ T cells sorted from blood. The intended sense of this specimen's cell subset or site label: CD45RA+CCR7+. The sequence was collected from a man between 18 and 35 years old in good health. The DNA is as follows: TGTGCCAGCAGCCCCTCGGACAGATTTTACGAGCAGTACTTC. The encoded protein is CASSPSDRFYEQYF.